These T cell receptor beta chains were read from a single sample in a study of post-analysis software for immune sequencing data. TCRdb fed the PCR reads into MiXCR, producing one record per CDR3 protein. Altogether roughly 540,000 distinct CDR3 sequences are present, 30% to 40% being singletons, with the ten largest covering around 6.1%. Sequencing was carried out using blood. These receptors originate from a girl under 18 with multiple sclerosis. CDR3s include the opening cysteine and the closing phenylalanine or tryptophan. The D gene is left open where the match is weak. Size tells how often a clone was seen (once, few, many) or the class of an expanded clone, and some rows leave it out.

DNA: TGTGCCAGCAGTTCCGGGTTTCTAGCCAAAAACATTCAGTACTTC; CDR3: CASSSGFLAKNIQYF; size: few; V: TRBV6-2/TRBV6-3; D: NA; J: TRBJ2-4
DNA: TGCGCCAGCAGCGGTCAAGCGGGGGAAGAGACCCAGTACTTC; CDR3: CASSGQAGEETQYF; size: few; V: TRBV5-1; D: TRBD2; J: TRBJ2-5
DNA: TGTGCCAGCAGTGAACGGGGGCGGCTTAATGAAAAACTGTTTTTT; CDR3: CASSERGRLNEKLFF; size: few; V: TRBV2; D: NA; J: TRBJ1-4
DNA: TGTGCCAGCAGTTTGGACAGGCTCTATGGCTACACCTTC; CDR3: CASSLDRLYGYTF; size: few; V: TRBV27; D: TRBD1; J: TRBJ1-2
DNA: TGCAGTGCTCGCGAGAGCTCTGGGGCCAACGTCCTGACTTTC; CDR3: CSARESSGANVLTF; size: few; V: TRBV20-1; D: NA; J: TRBJ2-6
DNA: TGTGCCAGCAGCTCCCGCGGAACCACAGGGCAAGAGACCCAGTACTTC; CDR3: CASSSRGTTGQETQYF; size: few; V: TRBV7-9; D: NA; J: TRBJ2-5
DNA: TGTGCCAGCAGCTTGCCAGGACAGGGGGCTCAAGAGACCCAGTACTTC; CDR3: CASSLPGQGAQETQYF; size: NA; V: TRBV5-4; D: TRBD1; J: TRBJ2-5
DNA: TGCAGTACGTACAGGGGGACGAACACTGAAGCTTTCTTT; CDR3: CSTYRGTNTEAFF; size: once; V: TRBV20-1; D: TRBD1; J: TRBJ1-1
DNA: TGTGCCATCAGTGAGGTGGAGGGGACCCTCGACACTGAAGCTTTCTTT; CDR3: CAISEVEGTLDTEAFF; size: NA; V: TRBV10-3; D: NA; J: TRBJ1-1
DNA: TGCAGTGCTAGAGATGAGAGGGGTTACCAAGAGACCCAGTACTTC; CDR3: CSARDERGYQETQYF; size: NA; V: TRBV20-1; D: NA; J: TRBJ2-5
DNA: TGCAGTGCCAAGTGGGTGGGCAATCAGCCCCAGCATTTT; CDR3: CSAKWVGNQPQHF; size: NA; V: TRBV20-1; D: NA; J: TRBJ1-5
DNA: TGTGCCAGCAGCCAATTCTCTGATCGAGGAGGGGCTAACTATGGCTACACCTTC; CDR3: CASSQFSDRGGANYGYTF; size: NA; V: TRBV3-1; D: NA; J: TRBJ1-2
DNA: TGTGCCAGCAGAGACCGACAGGGGGGTCCCTCCTACGAGCAGTACTTC; CDR3: CASRDRQGGPSYEQYF; size: few; V: TRBV27; D: TRBD1; J: TRBJ2-7
DNA: TGTGCCAGCAGTGGTAGGCAGGGGGGCAATCAGCCCCAGCATTTT; CDR3: CASSGRQGGNQPQHF; size: NA; V: TRBV6-6; D: TRBD1; J: TRBJ1-5
DNA: TGTGCCAGCAGTTCGCTTATAGCGGGGGGGCCCGCAGATACGCAGTATTTT; CDR3: CASSSLIAGGPADTQYF; size: few; V: TRBV6-6; D: TRBD2; J: TRBJ2-3
DNA: TGTGCCAGCAGCCGGGGGGCACATGAAAAACTGTTTTTT; CDR3: CASSRGAHEKLFF; size: few; V: TRBV6-5; D: NA; J: TRBJ1-4
DNA: TGCGCCAGCAGCCAAGGGGTACTAGAGACCCAGTACTTC; CDR3: CASSQGVLETQYF; size: few; V: TRBV4-1; D: NA; J: TRBJ2-5
DNA: TGTGCCAGCAGACCTCGGACCGTTGCCAAAAACATTCAGTACTTC; CDR3: CASRPRTVAKNIQYF; size: few; V: TRBV28; D: NA; J: TRBJ2-4
DNA: TGTGCCAGCAGCGCCCCAGAGGTGGGAACTGAAGCTTTCTTT; CDR3: CASSAPEVGTEAFF; size: NA; V: TRBV7-9; D: NA; J: TRBJ1-1
DNA: TGCAGCGTTCCGGACAGCGGGCAAGAGACCCAGTACTTC; CDR3: CSVPDSGQETQYF; size: NA; V: TRBV29-1; D: NA; J: TRBJ2-5
DNA: TGCGCCAGCGGCGGGGCGGGAAGGCTGGATACGCAGTATTTT; CDR3: CASGGAGRLDTQYF; size: NA; V: TRBV10-2; D: NA; J: TRBJ2-3
DNA: TGCGCCAGCAGCTTGGGCACTAGCAGGGGGCATACGCAGTATTTT; CDR3: CASSLGTSRGHTQYF; size: NA; V: TRBV5-1; D: TRBD1; J: TRBJ2-3
DNA: TGTGCCATCAGTGAGTCCCAAGGGCTCATGGAAAGGGGCTACACCTTC; CDR3: CAISESQGLMERGYTF; size: few; V: TRBV10-3; D: NA; J: TRBJ1-2
DNA: TGCGCCAGCAGCCAAAATCCCGATTATCAGCCCCAGCATTTT; CDR3: CASSQNPDYQPQHF; size: NA; V: TRBV4-1; D: NA; J: TRBJ1-5
DNA: TGCGCCAGCAGCTCCCGACAGGGTACAGATAATTCACCCCTCCACTTT; CDR3: CASSSRQGTDNSPLHF; size: NA; V: TRBV5-1; D: TRBD1; J: TRBJ1-6
DNA: TGTGCCAGCACCGGGGATATACAAGAGACCCAGTACTTC; CDR3: CASTGDIQETQYF; size: many; V: TRBV6-5; D: NA; J: TRBJ2-5
DNA: TGCGCCAGCAGCTTGGTGCCAGCGGGGGGGTTCTCAGATACGCAGTATTTT; CDR3: CASSLVPAGGFSDTQYF; size: few; V: TRBV5-1; D: TRBD2; J: TRBJ2-3
DNA: TGTGCCAGCAGCTCGCGGGGGGATGCAGATACGCAGTATTTT; CDR3: CASSSRGDADTQYF; size: NA; V: TRBV9; D: TRBD2; J: TRBJ2-3
DNA: TGTGCCAGCAGCTTAGTTGGGGGGGCAATTGACTACGAGCAGTACTTC; CDR3: CASSLVGGAIDYEQYF; size: few; V: TRBV11-2; D: NA; J: TRBJ2-7
DNA: TGTGCCAGCAGTTCCACGAGGGTGTTCTACAATGAGCAGTTCTTC; CDR3: CASSSTRVFYNEQFF; size: NA; V: TRBV7-2; D: NA; J: TRBJ2-1
DNA: TGCAGCGTTGAAGATCGGGCAGGGAGGCCCTATGGCTACACCTTC; CDR3: CSVEDRAGRPYGYTF; size: NA; V: TRBV29-1; D: NA; J: TRBJ1-2
DNA: TGTGCCAGCTGGGACAGGGGGACTAATTCACCCCTCCACTTT; CDR3: CASWDRGTNSPLHF; size: NA; V: TRBV27; D: TRBD1; J: TRBJ1-6
DNA: TGTGCCAGCTCGGACAGGGGGGTGGGGGAGACCCAGTACTTC; CDR3: CASSDRGVGETQYF; size: NA; V: TRBV28; D: TRBD1; J: TRBJ2-5
DNA: TGTGCCAGCAAAGACGGGGCTCAAGAGACCCAGTACTTC; CDR3: CASKDGAQETQYF; size: NA; V: TRBV28; D: NA; J: TRBJ2-5
DNA: TGTGCCAGCAGCTTAGGCAGGGGGTTTACTGAAGCTTTCTTT; CDR3: CASSLGRGFTEAFF; size: NA; V: TRBV13; D: TRBD1; J: TRBJ1-1
DNA: TGTGCCAGCAGTTACCAGCTAGCGGGGGGGAAACCATACAATGAGCAGTACTTC; CDR3: CASSYQLAGGKPYNEQYF; size: NA; V: TRBV6-2/TRBV6-3; D: TRBD2; J: TRBJ2-7
DNA: TGTGCCAGCAGCCGGGGCGGGCTACTGAACACTGAAGCTTTCTTT; CDR3: CASSRGGLLNTEAFF; size: few; V: TRBV7-9; D: NA; J: TRBJ1-1
DNA: TGTGCCAGCAACCCGGGACAGGGGGCCTACGAGCAGTACTTC; CDR3: CASNPGQGAYEQYF; size: NA; V: TRBV6-1; D: TRBD1; J: TRBJ2-7
DNA: TGTGCCAGCAGCCCGGGGCTATCTCGGGGGACCCAGTACTTC; CDR3: CASSPGLSRGTQYF; size: NA; V: TRBV7-9; D: NA; J: TRBJ2-5
DNA: TGTGCCAGCAGCTTGGACCCTACTCTGGGAGAAAAACTGTTTTTT; CDR3: CASSLDPTLGEKLFF; size: NA; V: TRBV7-2; D: NA; J: TRBJ1-4
DNA: TGCAGCGTTGGGGCAGGTGGGGGGACCCAGTACTTC; CDR3: CSVGAGGGTQYF; size: few; V: TRBV29-1; D: NA; J: TRBJ2-5
DNA: TGTGCCATCAGTGAGTTGGGACAGGGGCCGAAGAGTGGGCAGTTCTTC; CDR3: CAISELGQGPKSGQFF; size: few; V: TRBV10-3; D: TRBD1; J: TRBJ2-1
DNA: TGCAGCGTTGATATAGGGATCGGCTACACCTTC; CDR3: CSVDIGIGYTF; size: many; V: TRBV29-1; D: NA; J: TRBJ1-2
DNA: TGTGCCAGCAGCCACGGACAGAGAGGGGAAAAACTGTTTTTT; CDR3: CASSHGQRGEKLFF; size: NA; V: TRBV3-1; D: NA; J: TRBJ1-4
DNA: TGTGCCAGCAGTGTCTCGCCCAGCGGGGGGTCGGATAGCATTCAGTACTTC; CDR3: CASSVSPSGGSDSIQYF; size: few; V: TRBV6-1; D: TRBD2; J: TRBJ2-4
DNA: TGTGCCACCAGGCCGGGACGGATGAACACTGAAGCTTTCTTT; CDR3: CATRPGRMNTEAFF; size: NA; V: TRBV24-1; D: NA; J: TRBJ1-1
DNA: TGTGCCAGCAGTTACTCGGTAGCGGGGGGGGATACGCAGTATTTT; CDR3: CASSYSVAGGDTQYF; size: few; V: TRBV6-6; D: TRBD2; J: TRBJ2-3
DNA: TGTGCCAGCAGCCATCACGGACTAGCGGGGCAAGAGACCCAGTACTTC; CDR3: CASSHHGLAGQETQYF; size: few; V: TRBV3-1; D: TRBD2; J: TRBJ2-5
DNA: TGCGCCAGCAGCTTACAGGGGTCGGACGAGCAGTACTTC; CDR3: CASSLQGSDEQYF; size: NA; V: TRBV5-1; D: TRBD1; J: TRBJ2-7
DNA: TGTGCCAGCAGCTTGGGAAAACTGTTTTTT; CDR3: CASSLGKLFF; size: NA; V: TRBV5-5; D: NA; J: TRBJ1-4